The 14 T cell receptor beta chains below all came from one sample that was sequenced in a study of beta chain features in type 1 diabetes. The study reverse transcribed the entire isolated RNA, so it sequenced expressed TCRB transcripts. The protocol was immunoSEQ multiplex PCR, while the TCRdb copy is restricted to in-frame clones and leaves out a portion. The sample has 93,000 or so clones, 28% seen once. Study results and caveats: Significant though moderate, a shortening of TCRB CDR3s appeared in all four CD4+ subsets of Type 1 diabetes patients.

These receptors' targets are unknown. What was sequenced was central memory CD4+ T cells from blood. Source of these receptors: a woman younger than 35 with type 1 diabetes.

This clone was picked up a small number of times. J is TRBJ1-4 and V is TRBV7-9; 8 bases are shared with TRBD1. The CDR3 totals 14 residues. The J segment lost 7 bases and the V segment lost 3 bases, leaving 4 bases of the junction unmatched. Germline loops: CDR1 SEHNR, CDR2 FQNEAQ (reference sequence). CDR3 region: CASSFAGTGEKLFF. The DNA for the CDR3 is TGTGCCAGCAGCTTCGCCGGGACAGGTGAAAAACTGTTTTTT.

The rearrangement uses TRBV29-1 and TRBJ2-2, with D uncertain. The CDR3 covers 16 residues. Between the trimmed V and J ends, which lost 6 bases and 6 bases, there was a span of 23 bases. Germline V gives CDR1 SQVTM, CDR2 ANQGSEA. As DNA, the CDR3 is TGCAGCGTGCAAACGTCCACCCATCGCCAGGCCGGGGAGCTGTTTTTT. Translation: CSVQTSTHRQAGELFF.

This clone was observed a handful of times. This chain connects TRBV27 to TRBJ1-2; D not resolved. This CDR3 spans 12 amino acids. Deletions cut 5 bases from V and 7 bases from J, with 11 bases between. The germline gives CDR1 MNHEY, CDR2 SMNVEV (reference sequence). CDR3 protein: CASSNFGGGYTF. The CDR3 bases are TGTGCCAGCAGTAACTTCGGTGGTGGCTACACCTTC.

This clone was seen more than once but under ten times. V gene TRBV30 combines with J gene TRBJ1-1, with D hard to call. Trimming took 1 base from V and 8 from J, leaving 11 bases between them. The V gene's germline CDR1 is GTSNPN and CDR2 SVGIG (reference sequence). The CDR3 covers 12 residues. Written as DNA, the CDR3 is TGTGCCTGGAGTGACGTTGCCCTAGAAGCTTTCTTT. Its translation is CAWSDVALEAFF.

The J gene is TRBJ2-1, the V gene TRBV7-4; weak D call: TRBD2 (6 bases). The V gene's germline CDR1 is SGHVT and CDR2 SQSDAQ. Trimming removed 11 bases from V and 2 bases from J, with 10 bases in between. The CDR3 runs 12 residues. The CDR3 here is CAPRGTYNEQFF. The CDR3 nucleotides are TGTGCCCCGCGCGGGACCTACAATGAGCAGTTCTTC. The variable domain in full, completed from reference TRBV7-4 and TRBJ2-1, reads GAGVSQSPRYKVAKRGRDVALRCDSISGHVTLYWYRQTLGQGSEVLTYSQSDAQRDKSGRPSGRFSAERPERSVSTLKIQRTEQGDSAVYLCAPRGTYNEQFFGPGTRLTVL.

V and J are TRBV18 and TRBJ2-3, with 11 positions matching TRBD1. The CDR3 extends over 17 amino acids. Per germline, CDR1 KGHSH and CDR2 LQKENI. With V trimmed by 0 bases and J by 5 bases, 7 bases remained unmatched. As DNA, the CDR3 is TGTGCCAGCTCACCACCGCAAGGACAGGGGGCGCGAGATACGCAGTATTTT. Protein product: CASSPPQGQGARDTQYF.

This sequence joins TRBV27 and TRBJ2-7; the match to TRBD1 covers 11 bases. J was trimmed by 0 bases and V by 6 bases; bases with no gene match: 7. CDR1 and CDR2 (germline): MNHEY, SMNVEV (reference sequence). The CDR3 has 16 residues. This CDR3 reads CASSSRGTGGSYEQYF. DNA for the CDR3: TGTGCCAGCAGCAGTCGGGGGACAGGGGGCTCCTACGAGCAGTACTTC.

The chain couples TRBV7-9 to TRBJ2-5, with 14 bases fitting TRBD2. With V trimmed by 5 bases and J by 3 bases, 11 bases remained unmatched. This CDR3 contains 18 residues. Germline V gene sequence: CDR1 SEHNR, CDR2 FQNEAQ (reference sequence). The CDR3 is CASSPRLAGGPGEETQYF. CDR3 bases: TGTGCCAGCAGCCCTCGACTAGCGGGAGGGCCAGGGGAAGAGACCCAGTACTTC. Supplemented by reference TRBV7-9 and TRBJ2-5, the full variable domain reads DTGVSQNPRHKITKRGQNVTFRCDPISEHNRLYWYRQTLGQGPEFLTYFQNEAQLEKSRLLSDRFSAERPKGSFSTLEIQRTEQGDSAMYLCASSPRLAGGPGEETQYFGPGTRLLVL.

This clone occurred a few times. The rearrangement joins TRBV7-8 to TRBJ2-5; no reliable D call. CDR3 length: 14 amino acids. Looked up from germline, CDR1 is SGHVS and CDR2 is FQNEAQ. Trimming took off 3 bases at V and 5 bases at J, with 13 bases between the two ends. The CDR3 nucleotides read TGTGCCAGCAGCTTTTTATCCCTTTTGGAGACCCAGTACTTC. Its protein product is CASSFLSLLETQYF. The full variable domain, rest sourced from reference TRBV7-8 and TRBJ2-5, is GAGVSQSPRYKVAKRGQDVALRCDPISGHVSLFWYQQALGQGPEFLTYFQNEAQLDKSGLPSDRFFAERPEGSVSTLKIQRTQQEDSAVYLCASSFLSLLETQYFGPGTRLLVL.

The chain carries TRBV7-9 and TRBJ1-1; D gene ambiguous. The germline V and J ends were trimmed by 2 bases and 3 bases, with 7 bases remaining between them. CDR1 is SEHNR and CDR2 is FQNEAQ in the germline V gene (reference sequence). The CDR3 has 13 residues. CDR3 bases: TGTGCCAGCAGCTTATTTCAGGACACTGAAGCTTTCTTT. It translates to CASSLFQDTEAFF.

The chain has TRBV7-2 and TRBJ1-1; D is unclear. The CDR3 extends over 13 amino acids. CDR1 and CDR2 (germline): SGHTA, FQGNSA. V lost 1 base and J lost 5, with 8 bases in between. Written as DNA, the CDR3 is TGTGCCAGCAGCTTAGAACGGGATACTGAAGCTTTCTTT. Residues: CASSLERDTEAFF.

The chain is built from TRBV5-1 and TRBJ1-1, with TRBD1 matching 8 bases. Germline assignment: CDR1 SGHRS and CDR2 YFSETQ. With V trimmed by 4 bases and J by 3 bases, 5 bases remained unmatched. The CDR3 has 14 residues. In nucleotides, the CDR3 is TGCGCCAGCAGCCTCAACAGGGGGTACACTGAAGCTTTCTTT. Translated: CASSLNRGYTEAFF.

The CDR3 DNA sequence: TGTGCCAGCAGCTTAGTACAGGGTTACTCCGAGCAGTACTTC. As protein: CASSLVQGYSEQYF. The chain links TRBV7-9 to TRBJ2-7, with D perhaps TRBD1 (6 bases). CDR3 length: 14 residues. CDR1 is SEHNR, CDR2 FQNEAQ, per germline (reference sequence). The V end was cut by 1 base, the J end by 6 bases, with 13 bases between.

The chain has TRBV7-2 and TRBJ1-4, with TRBD1 as a possible D gene (6 bases). V lost 5 bases and J lost 5, with 15 bases in between. This CDR3 has 15 amino acids. Looked up from germline, CDR1 is SGHTA and CDR2 is FQGNSA. CDR3 DNA: TGTGCCAGCAGCCAAGTGGGGGCGGCGAATGAAAAACTGTTTTTT. Its translation is CASSQVGAANEKLFF.